This T cell receptor (beta chain) was identified during a study of cytomegalovirus exposure and HLA in healthy donors. The wider study: Samples from HLA-typed donors yielded approximately 88 million unique TCRs in an early data release. Broader study findings: Analyses of presence and absence presupposed an approximately uniform sequencing depth across donors. Productive status was seen about 87% or about 30% of the time for most TCR beta V segments in an earlier analysis. A highly shared variant cluster was judged a likely technical artifact.

The PCR contained 60 Vbeta and 13 Jbeta primers. Sequencing was performed with immunoSEQ multiplex PCR; in TCRdb, only in-frame clones are kept and a portion is missing. The sample records over 130,000 clones, around 80% being singletons. Of note for this clone: Its antigen is currently unknown.

This receptor was obtained from a man aged 35 to 55 in good health and CMV-seronegative. Material: PBMCs.

The CDR3 coding sequence is TGTGCCAGCAGCCTCCGGGCGAGACTAGCGAGTTACAATGAGCAGTTCTTC. Protein sequence: CASSLRARLASYNEQFF. The chain links TRBV13 to TRBJ2-1; 8 nucleotides line up with TRBD2. This CDR3 spans 17 amino acids. J gave up 4 bases and V 5 bases, and 13 bases lay outside the gene matches. Germline CDR1 is PRHDT and CDR2 is FYEKMQ (reference sequence).